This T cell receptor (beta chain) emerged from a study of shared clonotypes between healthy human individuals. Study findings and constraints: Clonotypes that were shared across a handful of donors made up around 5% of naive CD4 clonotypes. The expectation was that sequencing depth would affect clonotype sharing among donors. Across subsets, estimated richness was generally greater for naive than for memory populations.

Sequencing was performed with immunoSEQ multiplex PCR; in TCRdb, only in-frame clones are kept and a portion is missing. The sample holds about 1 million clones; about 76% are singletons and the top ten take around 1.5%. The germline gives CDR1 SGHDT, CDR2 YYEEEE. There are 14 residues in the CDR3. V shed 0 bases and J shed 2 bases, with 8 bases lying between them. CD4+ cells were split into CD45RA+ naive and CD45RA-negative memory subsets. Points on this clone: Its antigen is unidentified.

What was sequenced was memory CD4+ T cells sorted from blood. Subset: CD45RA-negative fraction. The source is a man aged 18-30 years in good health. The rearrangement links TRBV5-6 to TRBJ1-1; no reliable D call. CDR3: CASSLGSGNTEAFF. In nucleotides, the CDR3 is TGTGCCAGCAGCTTGGGCAGCGGTAACACTGAAGCTTTCTTT.